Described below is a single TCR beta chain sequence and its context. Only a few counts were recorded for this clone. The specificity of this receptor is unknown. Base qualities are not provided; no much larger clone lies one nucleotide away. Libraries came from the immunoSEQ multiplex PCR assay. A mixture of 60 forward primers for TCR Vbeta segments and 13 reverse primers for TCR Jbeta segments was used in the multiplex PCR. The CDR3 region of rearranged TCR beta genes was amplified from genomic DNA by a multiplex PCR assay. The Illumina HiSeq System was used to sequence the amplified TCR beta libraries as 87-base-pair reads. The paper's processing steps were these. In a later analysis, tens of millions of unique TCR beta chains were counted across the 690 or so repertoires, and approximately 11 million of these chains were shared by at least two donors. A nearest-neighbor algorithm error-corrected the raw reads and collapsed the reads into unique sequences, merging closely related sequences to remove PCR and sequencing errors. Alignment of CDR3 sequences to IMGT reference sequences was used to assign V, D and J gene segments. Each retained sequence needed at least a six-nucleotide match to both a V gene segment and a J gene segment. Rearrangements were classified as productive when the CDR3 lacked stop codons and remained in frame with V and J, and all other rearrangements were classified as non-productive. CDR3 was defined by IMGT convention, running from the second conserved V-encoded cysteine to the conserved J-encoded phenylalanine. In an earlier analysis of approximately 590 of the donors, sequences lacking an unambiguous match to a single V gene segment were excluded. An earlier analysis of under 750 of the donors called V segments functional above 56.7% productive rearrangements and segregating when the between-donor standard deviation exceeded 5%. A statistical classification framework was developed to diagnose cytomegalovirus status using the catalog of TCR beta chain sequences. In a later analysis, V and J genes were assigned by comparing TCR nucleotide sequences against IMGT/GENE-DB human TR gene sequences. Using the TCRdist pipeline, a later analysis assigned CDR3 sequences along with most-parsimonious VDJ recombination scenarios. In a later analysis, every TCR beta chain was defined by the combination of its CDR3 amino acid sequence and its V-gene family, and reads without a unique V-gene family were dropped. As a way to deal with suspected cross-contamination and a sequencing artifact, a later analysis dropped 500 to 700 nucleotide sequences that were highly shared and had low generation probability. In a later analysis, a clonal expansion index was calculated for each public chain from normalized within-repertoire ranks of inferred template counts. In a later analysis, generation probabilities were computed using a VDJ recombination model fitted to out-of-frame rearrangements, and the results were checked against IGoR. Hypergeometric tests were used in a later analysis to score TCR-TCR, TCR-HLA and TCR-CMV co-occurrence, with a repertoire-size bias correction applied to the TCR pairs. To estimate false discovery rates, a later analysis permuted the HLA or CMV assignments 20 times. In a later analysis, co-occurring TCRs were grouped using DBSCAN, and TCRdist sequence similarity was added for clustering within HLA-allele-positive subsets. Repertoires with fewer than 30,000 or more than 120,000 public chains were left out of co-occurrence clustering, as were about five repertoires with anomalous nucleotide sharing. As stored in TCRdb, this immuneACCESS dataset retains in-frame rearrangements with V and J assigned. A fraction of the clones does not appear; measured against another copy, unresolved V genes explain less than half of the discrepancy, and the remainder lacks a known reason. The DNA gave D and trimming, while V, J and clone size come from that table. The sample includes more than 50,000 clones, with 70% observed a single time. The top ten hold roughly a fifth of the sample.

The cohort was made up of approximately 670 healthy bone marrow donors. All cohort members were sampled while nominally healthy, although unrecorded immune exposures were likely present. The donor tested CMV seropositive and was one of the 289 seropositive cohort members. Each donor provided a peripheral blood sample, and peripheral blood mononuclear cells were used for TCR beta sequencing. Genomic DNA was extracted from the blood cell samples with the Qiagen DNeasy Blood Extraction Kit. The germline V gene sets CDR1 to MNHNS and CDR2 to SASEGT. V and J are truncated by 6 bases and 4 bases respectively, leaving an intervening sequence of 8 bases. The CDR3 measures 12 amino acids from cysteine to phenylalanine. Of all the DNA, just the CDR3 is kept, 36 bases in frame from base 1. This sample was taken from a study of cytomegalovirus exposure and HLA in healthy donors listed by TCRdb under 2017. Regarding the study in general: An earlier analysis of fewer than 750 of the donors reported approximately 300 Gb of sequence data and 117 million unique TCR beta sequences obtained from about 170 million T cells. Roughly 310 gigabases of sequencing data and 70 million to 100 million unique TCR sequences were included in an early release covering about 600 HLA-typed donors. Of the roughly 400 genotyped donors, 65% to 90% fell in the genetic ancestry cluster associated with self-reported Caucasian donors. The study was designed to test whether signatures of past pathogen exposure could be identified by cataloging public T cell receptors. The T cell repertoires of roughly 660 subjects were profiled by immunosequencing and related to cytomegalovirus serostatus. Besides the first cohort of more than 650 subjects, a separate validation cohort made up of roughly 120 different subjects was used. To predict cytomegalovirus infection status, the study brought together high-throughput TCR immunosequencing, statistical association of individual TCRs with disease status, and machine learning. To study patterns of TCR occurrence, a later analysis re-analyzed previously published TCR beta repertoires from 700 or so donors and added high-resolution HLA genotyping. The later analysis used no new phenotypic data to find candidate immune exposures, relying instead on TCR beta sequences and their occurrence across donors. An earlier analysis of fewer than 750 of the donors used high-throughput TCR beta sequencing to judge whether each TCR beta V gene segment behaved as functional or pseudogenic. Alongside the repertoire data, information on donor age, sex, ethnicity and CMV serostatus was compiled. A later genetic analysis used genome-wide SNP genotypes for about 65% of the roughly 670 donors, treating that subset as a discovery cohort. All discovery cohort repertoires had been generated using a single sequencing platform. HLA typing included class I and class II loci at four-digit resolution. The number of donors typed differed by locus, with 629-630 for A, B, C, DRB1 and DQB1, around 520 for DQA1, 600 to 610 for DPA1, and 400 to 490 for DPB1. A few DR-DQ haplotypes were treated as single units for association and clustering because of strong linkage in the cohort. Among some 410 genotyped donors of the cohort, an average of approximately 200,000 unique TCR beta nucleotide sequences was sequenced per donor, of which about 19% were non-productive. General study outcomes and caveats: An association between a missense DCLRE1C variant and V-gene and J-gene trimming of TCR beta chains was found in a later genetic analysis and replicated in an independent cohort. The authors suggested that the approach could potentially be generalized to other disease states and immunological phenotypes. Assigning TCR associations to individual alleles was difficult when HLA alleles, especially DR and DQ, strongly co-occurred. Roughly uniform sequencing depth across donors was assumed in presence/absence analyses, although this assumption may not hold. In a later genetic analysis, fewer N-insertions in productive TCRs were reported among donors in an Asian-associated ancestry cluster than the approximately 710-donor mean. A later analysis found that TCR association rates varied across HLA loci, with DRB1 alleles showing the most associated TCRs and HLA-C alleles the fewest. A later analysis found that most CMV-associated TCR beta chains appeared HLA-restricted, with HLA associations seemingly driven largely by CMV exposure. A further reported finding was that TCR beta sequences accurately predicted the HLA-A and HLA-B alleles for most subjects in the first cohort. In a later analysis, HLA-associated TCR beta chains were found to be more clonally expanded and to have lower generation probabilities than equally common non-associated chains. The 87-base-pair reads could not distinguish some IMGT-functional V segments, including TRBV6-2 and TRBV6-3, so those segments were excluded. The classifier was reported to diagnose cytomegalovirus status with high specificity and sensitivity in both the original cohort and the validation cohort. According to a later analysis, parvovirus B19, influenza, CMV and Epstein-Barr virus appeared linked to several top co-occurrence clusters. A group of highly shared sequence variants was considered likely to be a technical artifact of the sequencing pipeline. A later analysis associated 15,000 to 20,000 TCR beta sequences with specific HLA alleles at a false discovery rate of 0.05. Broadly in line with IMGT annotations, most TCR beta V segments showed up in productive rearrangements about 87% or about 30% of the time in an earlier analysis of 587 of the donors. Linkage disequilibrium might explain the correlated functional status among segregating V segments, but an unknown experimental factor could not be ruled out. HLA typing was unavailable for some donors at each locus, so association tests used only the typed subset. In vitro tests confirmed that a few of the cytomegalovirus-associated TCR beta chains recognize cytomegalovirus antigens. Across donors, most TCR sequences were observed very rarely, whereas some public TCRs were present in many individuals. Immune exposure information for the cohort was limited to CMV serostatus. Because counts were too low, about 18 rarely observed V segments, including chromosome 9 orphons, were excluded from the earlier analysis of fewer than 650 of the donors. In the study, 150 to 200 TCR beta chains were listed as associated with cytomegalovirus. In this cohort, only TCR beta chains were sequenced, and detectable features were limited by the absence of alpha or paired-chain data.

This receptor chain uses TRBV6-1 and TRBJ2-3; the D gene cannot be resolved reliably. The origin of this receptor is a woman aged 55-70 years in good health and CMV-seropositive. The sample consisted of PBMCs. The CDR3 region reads CASRSLADTQYF. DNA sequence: TGTGCCAGCAGGAGCCTTGCAGATACGCAGTATTTT.